What follows is one T cell receptor beta chain and its context. The data derive from a study of T cell responses to AZD1222 COVID-19 vaccine. TCRdb's table, derived via immunoSEQ multiplex PCR, lists solely in-frame clones and lacks some. The sample records about 180,000 clones, 70% to 90% being singletons. V dropped 5 bases and J dropped 5 bases, with 15 bases sitting between them. Germline loops: CDR1 MNHEY, CDR2 SVGAGI. CDR3 length: 15 amino acids. The sample here was peripheral blood, taken 28 days after the second AZD1222 dose. This TCR came from an adult who received the AZD1222 COVID-19 vaccine. The chain combines TRBV6-5 with TRBJ2-2; D assignment may be TRBD1 or TRBD2 (5 bases each). The CDR3 loop reads CASSRQPGATGELFF. Written as DNA, the CDR3 is TGTGCCAGCAGTCGCCAGCCCGGGGCTACCGGGGAGCTGTTTTTT.